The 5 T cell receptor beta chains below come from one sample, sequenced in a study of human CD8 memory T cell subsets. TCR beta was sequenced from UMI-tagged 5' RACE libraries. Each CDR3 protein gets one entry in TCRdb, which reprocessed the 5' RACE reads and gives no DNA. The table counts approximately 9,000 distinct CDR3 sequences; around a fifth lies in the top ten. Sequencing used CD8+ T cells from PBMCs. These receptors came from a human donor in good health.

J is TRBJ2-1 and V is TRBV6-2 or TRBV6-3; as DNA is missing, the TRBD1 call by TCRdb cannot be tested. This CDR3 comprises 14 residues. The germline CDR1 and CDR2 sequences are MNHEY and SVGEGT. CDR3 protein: CASRSLRALNEQFF.

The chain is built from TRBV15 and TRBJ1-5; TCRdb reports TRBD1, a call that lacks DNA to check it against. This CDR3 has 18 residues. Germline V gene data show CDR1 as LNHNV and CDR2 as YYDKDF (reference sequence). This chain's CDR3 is CATSRDANTGVGNQPQHF. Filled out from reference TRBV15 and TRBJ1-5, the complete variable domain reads DAMVIQNPRYQVTQFGKPVTLSCSQTLNHNVMYWYQQKSSQAPKLLFHYYDKDFNNEADTPDNFQSRRPNTSFCFLDIRSPGLGDTAMYLCATSRDANTGVGNQPQHFGDGTRLSIL.

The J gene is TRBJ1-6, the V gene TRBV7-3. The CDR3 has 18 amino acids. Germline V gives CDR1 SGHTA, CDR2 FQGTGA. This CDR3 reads CASSLTSGRRSYNSPLHF.

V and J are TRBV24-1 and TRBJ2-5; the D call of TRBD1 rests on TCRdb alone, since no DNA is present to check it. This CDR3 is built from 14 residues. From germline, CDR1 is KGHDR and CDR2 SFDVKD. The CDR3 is CATSDWGNEETQYF.

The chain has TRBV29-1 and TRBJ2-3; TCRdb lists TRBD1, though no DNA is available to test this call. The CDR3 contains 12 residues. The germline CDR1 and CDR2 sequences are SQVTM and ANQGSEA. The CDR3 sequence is CSARTGLDTQYF.